The 15 T cell receptor beta chains in this list originate from one sample, sequenced in a study of blood T cell repertoires in COVID-19. Profiled with immunoSEQ multiplex PCR; TCRdb holds only in-frame clones, not every one. The sample carries about 240,000 clones, about 87% recorded once. Sequenced input: PBMCs or T cells enriched from blood (not recorded which). These receptors all come from a woman aged 25 to 39 with acute COVID-19.

This chain links TRBV6-5 with TRBJ1-2, with TRBD1 identical over 9 bases. Germline trimming cut 0 bases from V and 6 bases from J; bases unmatched to any gene: 5. CDR3 length: 15 residues. Looked up from germline, CDR1 is MNHEY and CDR2 is SVGAGI. The CDR3 here is CASSYSGTGQDGYTF. CDR3 bases: TGTGCCAGCAGTTACTCGGGGACAGGGCAGGATGGCTACACCTTC.

The rearrangement links TRBV6-5 to TRBJ1-5; tentative D call: TRBD1 (5 bases). CDR3 length equals 14 residues. The V end was cut by 6 bases, the J end by 4 bases, with 13 bases between. CDR1 MNHEY and CDR2 SVGAGI come from the germline V gene. The CDR3 DNA reads as TGTGCCAGCAGACCAGGGCAGACTAATCAGCCCCAGCATTTT. It translates to CASRPGQTNQPQHF.

V usage is TRBV5-1 and J usage is TRBJ1-4; 8 bases align to TRBD1. V shed 6 bases, J shed 7 bases, and the junction held 5 bases outside the gene matches. The CDR3 spans 13 residues. Germline V gene data show CDR1 as SGHRS and CDR2 as YFSETQ. The CDR3 sequence: CASTTGGGEKLFF. The CDR3 nucleotides are TGCGCCAGCACCACAGGGGGAGGTGAAAAACTGTTTTTT.

This clone has just one count. The chain couples TRBV12-3 or TRBV12-4 to TRBJ1-1; D is possibly TRBD1 (6 bases). This CDR3 has 12 residues. Between the trimmed V and J ends, which lost 6 bases and 3 bases, there was a span of 8 bases. The CDR3 coding sequence is TGTGCCAGCAGCACAGGGTACACTGAAGCTTTCTTT. Protein product: CASSTGYTEAFF.

This rearrangement joins TRBV6-6 to TRBJ2-5, with D perhaps TRBD1 (5 bases). V was trimmed by 2 bases and J by 2 bases, leaving 12 bases between them. The CDR3 is 15 amino acids. The V gene's germline CDR1 is MNHNY and CDR2 SVGAGI (reference sequence). Written as DNA, the CDR3 is TGTGCCAGCAGTTACCCCGAAAGGGGTCAAGAGACCCAGTACTTC. Amino acids: CASSYPERGQETQYF.

V and J are TRBV29-1 and TRBJ2-3, with TRBD2 matching over 13 bases. Germline V gene lookup returns CDR1 SQVTM and CDR2 ANQGSEA. The CDR3 runs to 15 residues. The junction had 8 bases not matched to a gene; V was cut back by 5 bases and J by 6 bases. The CDR3 region has the DNA TGCAGCGTTTCTGGGACTAGCGGGGCAGGGGATACGCAGTATTTT. It translates to CSVSGTSGAGDTQYF.

The gene calls are TRBV29-1 and TRBJ2-2; 12 positions match TRBD2. The CDR3 loop spans 19 amino acids. Trimming cost V 4 bases and J 5 bases; bases outside gene matches: 17. Germline CDR1 is SQVTM and CDR2 is ANQGSEA. Written as DNA, the CDR3 is TGCAGCGTTGCCCGGGCTAGCGGGGGGGCCAGGGTTCGGACCGGGGAGCTGTTTTTT. Encoded protein: CSVARASGGARVRTGELFF.

The V call is TRBV11-3, the J call TRBJ1-1; the D gene is possibly TRBD1 (5 bases). The CDR3 length is 13 residues. CDR1 and CDR2 (germline): SGHNT, YENEEA. V lost 5 bases and J 6 bases, leaving 13 bases between the germline ends. CDR3: CASSLNRWAEAFF. The CDR3 DNA sequence: TGTGCCAGCAGCCTGAACAGGTGGGCTGAAGCTTTCTTT.

This sequence joins TRBV29-1 and TRBJ1-1, with D tentatively TRBD1 (5 bases). CDR3 size: 13 residues. CDR1 is SQVTM, CDR2 ANQGSEA, per germline. V lost 7 bases and J lost 0, with 12 bases in between. CDR3 nucleotides: TGCAGCGCCGACAGCATTATGAACACTGAAGCTTTCTTT. Its protein product is CSADSIMNTEAFF.

The chain carries TRBV10-3 and TRBJ1-4; TRBD1 aligns across 9 bases. Germline CDR1 ENHRY, CDR2 SYGVKD. The length of the CDR3 is 12 residues. The J segment lost 8 bases and the V segment lost 6 bases, leaving 1 base of the junction unmatched. The CDR3 protein is CAIRGTGEKLFF. CDR3 sequence (DNA): TGTGCCATCAGGGGGACAGGGGAAAAACTGTTTTTT.

The V call is TRBV11-2, the J call TRBJ1-6, with D possibly TRBD1 on 6 matching bases. CDR3 size: 16 residues. The V gene's germline CDR1 is SGHAT and CDR2 FQNNGV. V lost 4 bases to trimming and J lost 5 bases, with 15 bases between them. CDR3 sequence (DNA): TGTGCCAGCAGCTCTTTACTACAGGGTGATAATTCACCCCTCCACTTT. It is translated as CASSSLLQGDNSPLHF.

V gene TRBV7-8 combines with J gene TRBJ2-1; a possible D gene is TRBD2 (6 bases). V lost 6 bases, J lost 4 bases, and 16 bases lay in between. This CDR3 is built from 15 residues. Germline CDR1 is SGHVS and CDR2 is FQNEAQ. The chain's CDR3 is CASRPRGFIYNEQFF. DNA of the CDR3: TGTGCCAGCAGACCTCGGGGGTTTATTTACAATGAGCAGTTCTTC. The variable domain in full, completed from reference TRBV7-8 and TRBJ2-1, reads GAGVSQSPRYKVAKRGQDVALRCDPISGHVSLFWYQQALGQGPEFLTYFQNEAQLDKSGLPSDRFFAERPEGSVSTLKIQRTQQEDSAVYLCASRPRGFIYNEQFFGPGTRLTVL.

The chain links TRBV18 to TRBJ2-6; 7 bases map to TRBD1. V gave up 3 bases and J gave up 2 bases; unmatched junction bases: 7. The germline V gene has CDR1 KGHSH and CDR2 LQKENI. CDR3 size: 17 residues. The CDR3: CASSPRTGTTGANVLTF. CDR3 DNA: TGTGCCAGCTCACCCCGGACAGGAACTACTGGGGCCAACGTCCTGACTTTC. Looking up the rest from reference TRBV18 and TRBJ2-6 gives the full variable domain: NAGVMQNPRHLVRRRGQEARLRCSPMKGHSHVYWYRQLPEEGLKFMVYLQKENIIDESGMPKERFSAEFPKEGPSILRIQQVVRGDSAAYFCASSPRTGTTGANVLTFGAGSRLTVL.

V is TRBV30 and J is TRBJ2-1; TRBD2 matches at 12 bases. Germline CDR1 and CDR2: GTSNPN and SVGIG (reference sequence). With 6 bases clipped from V and 4 bases from J, the junction kept 1 base outside the gene matches. The CDR3 consists of 13 residues. The CDR3 DNA sequence: TGTGCCTGTACTAGCGGGGGGTACAATGAGCAGTTCTTC. This sequence encodes CACTSGGYNEQFF.

The V gene is TRBV7-2, the J gene TRBJ1-1; D not certain. The germline V gene encodes CDR1 SGHTA and CDR2 FQGNSA. The CDR3 totals 15 residues. V was pared by 1 base and J by 1 base, with 10 bases between. DNA for the CDR3: TGTGCCAGCAGCTTAGGTGGAGGGAGGAACACTGAAGCTTTCTTT. Amino acids: CASSLGGGRNTEAFF.